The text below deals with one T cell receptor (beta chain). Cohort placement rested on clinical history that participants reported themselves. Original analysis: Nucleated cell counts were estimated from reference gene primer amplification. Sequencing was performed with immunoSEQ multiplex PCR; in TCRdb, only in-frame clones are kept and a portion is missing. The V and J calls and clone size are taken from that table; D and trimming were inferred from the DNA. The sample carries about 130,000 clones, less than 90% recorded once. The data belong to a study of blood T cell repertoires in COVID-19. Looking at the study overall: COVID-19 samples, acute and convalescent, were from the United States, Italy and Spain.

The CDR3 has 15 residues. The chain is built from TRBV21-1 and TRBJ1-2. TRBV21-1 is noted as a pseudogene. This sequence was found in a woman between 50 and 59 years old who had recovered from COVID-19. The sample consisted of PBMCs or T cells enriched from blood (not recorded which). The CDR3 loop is CASSTHRDSAWGYTF. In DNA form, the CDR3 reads TGTGCCAGCAGCACACACCGGGACTCCGCATGGGGCTACACCTTC.